This TCR beta chain was found in a study of T-cell reconstitution after alpha-beta-depleted transplantation in children. General observations from the study: It was reported that alpha-beta T cells came from several hundred expanded graft clones (about two months after transplant). Some patients showed high day-60 TCRbeta diversity, which derived from surviving recipient T cells and thymic progenitors.

This clonotype has ten or more counts. Its antigen is not known. Library preparation (for TCRbeta) was performed with unique molecular identifiers. TCRdb reanalysed the PCR reads using MiXCR and keeps one entry per CDR3 protein. The sample consists of around 190,000 distinct CDR3 sequences, approximately 6.3% of them appearing once. This clonotype was obtained from a boy under 10 years old with acute lymphoblastic leukemia, due to receive a stem cell transplant. The sequences come from PBMCs, collected before TCRalphabeta/CD19-depleted stem cell transplant.

CDR3 bases: TGTGCCAGCAGCCCGACGGGGGTAAGGTACGAGCAGTACTTC. Residues: CASSPTGVRYEQYF. This sequence joins TRBV7-9 and TRBJ2-7; possible D gene TRBD2, 6 bases. In germline, CDR1 is SEHNR, CDR2 FQNEAQ (reference sequence). Trimming stripped 5 bases from V and 4 bases from J, with 15 bases between. This CDR3 is 14 amino acids long.